A single T cell receptor beta chain is shown here with its context. Its binding antigen is unknown. Per-nucleotide qualities are absent, and no much larger clonotype sits a single base away. The time point label corresponds to: cycle 2 day 1 (C2D1) of nivolumab. Every trial patient had relapsed following autologous stem cell transplantation, and prior brentuximab vedotin exposure was what differed among cohorts A, B and C. A total of 50 to 70 patients with relapsed/refractory classical Hodgkin lymphoma made up the trial cohort, and each patient's best overall response was complete response, partial response or progressive disease. In the multi-cohort phase II CheckMate 205 trial, trial patients received single-agent nivolumab. An independent review committee assessed best overall response by applying the 2007 International Working Group response criteria. PBMCs from the trial were collected at three points: immediately before nivolumab initiation (C1D1), and during therapy at cycle 2 day 1 and cycle 4 day 1. Peripheral blood was collected in 8 mL Vacutainer Cell Preparation Tubes, from which PBMCs were isolated by centrifugation and then cryopreserved.

The Qiagen DNeasy kit was used to extract genomic DNA both from unsorted PBMCs and from the negatively selected CD4+ and CD8+ fractions. Amplification of TCR beta CDR3 regions was done by immunoSEQ multiplex PCR with primers that anneal to V and J segments. A synthetic immune receptor repertoire was used to minimize amplification bias, and any remaining bias was removed computationally after sequencing. In the original analysis: Custom Python scripts were used to quantify repertoire diversity as the Shannon entropy index. Unsorted, CD4+ and CD8+ repertoires were examined separately, except in combined analyses, for which CD4+ and CD8+ sequences were merged in silico. Clonal expansion was defined as a frequency increase of at least 2-fold after treatment compared with C1D1, and clones undetected at baseline were assigned a pseudocount of 0.5. Clones with 0 or 1 copy at C1D1 were defined as singleton clones, while clones with 2 or more copies were defined as non-singleton clones. Clones expanded in unsorted samples were annotated as CD4+, CD8+ or unknown by matching protein sequences in sorted samples from the same patient. Wilcoxon tests on paired samples were used to test diversity changes from C1D1 to C4D1. The table comes from immuneACCESS by way of TCRdb, which keeps in-frame sequences with V and J called. Part of the clones is missing from these tables; in studies checked, under half for an unresolved V gene and the rest for unknown reasons. The V and J calls and clone size come from that table; D and trimming were worked out from the DNA. The sample profile shows about 50,000 clones; approximately 70% of them were found once. The ten top clones hold approximately 15% of the sample.

This sample was included in a study of PD-1 blockade in classical Hodgkin lymphoma (dated by TCRdb to about 2020). Some background on the complete study: Nivolumab dosing was 3 mg/kg intravenously every 2 weeks, continuing until either disease progression or unacceptable toxicity. The study used TCR beta sequencing and CyTOF to define a peripheral blood immune signature of response to PD-1 blockade in classical Hodgkin lymphoma.

The CDR3 holds 17 amino acids from the cysteine to the phenylalanine. The sequence is cut down to CDR3 DNA, 51 bases in frame from base 1. V is shortened by 0 bases, J by 1 base, and the region joining them spans 15 bases. Taken from the germline V gene (reference sequence), the CDR1 and CDR2 loops are MNHEY and SMNVEV. Results and caveats for the whole study, not just this receptor: The study was limited to a single clinical trial cohort, and causes of repertoire differences, possibly disease activity or prior therapy, remained undefined. Among trial patients, those achieving complete response had baseline diversity similar to that of newly diagnosed patients, while diversity was significantly lower in partial responders and progressors. Diversity was lower in patients who began nivolumab less than 1 year after ASCT, so these patients were left out of later analyses to avoid confounding by immune reconstitution. A significant rise by C4D1 was seen in CD4+ but not CD8+ TCR diversity (p=0.0027 vs p=0.16), with the rise being most apparent in complete responders (p=0.02). Baseline TCR diversity was reported as lower in newly diagnosed patients than in healthy donors, and lower still in relapsed/refractory patients.

Here the chain combines TRBV27 and TRBJ1-1; the D gene is not confidently resolved. Material: peripheral blood mononuclear cells (PBMCs), obtained before the second cycle of nivolumab. This TCR was recovered from a human donor with classical Hodgkin lymphoma. The encoded CDR3 is CASSLSAGWAGNTEAFF. The nucleotide sequence is TGTGCCAGCAGTTTATCGGCGGGTTGGGCCGGGAACACTGAAGCTTTCTTT.